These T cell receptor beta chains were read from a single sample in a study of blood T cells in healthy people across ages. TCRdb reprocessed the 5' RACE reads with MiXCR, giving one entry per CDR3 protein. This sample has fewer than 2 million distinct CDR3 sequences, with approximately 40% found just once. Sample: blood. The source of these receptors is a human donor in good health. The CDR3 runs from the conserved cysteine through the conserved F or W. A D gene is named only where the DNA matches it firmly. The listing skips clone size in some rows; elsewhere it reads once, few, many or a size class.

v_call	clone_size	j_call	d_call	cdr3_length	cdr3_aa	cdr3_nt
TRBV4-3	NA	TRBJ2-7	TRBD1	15	CASSQPGTGSYEQYF	TGCGCCAGCAGCCAGCCCGGGACAGGGTCTTACGAGCAGTACTTC
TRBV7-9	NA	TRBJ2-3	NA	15	CASTPREGVTDTQYF	TGTGCCAGCACCCCTAGGGAGGGGGTCACAGATACGCAGTATTTT
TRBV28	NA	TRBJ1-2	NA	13	CASSKGRDYGYTF	TGTGCCAGCAGCAAGGGCAGGGACTATGGCTACACCTTC
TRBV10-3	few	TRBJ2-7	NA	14	CAISLAGSAYEQYF	TGTGCCATCAGTCTCGCAGGCTCGGCGTACGAGCAGTACTTC
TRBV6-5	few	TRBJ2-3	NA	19	CASSYHGASREPSTDTQYF	TGTGCCAGCAGTTACCACGGGGCTAGCAGGGAACCTAGCACAGATACGCAGTATTTT
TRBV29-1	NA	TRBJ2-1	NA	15	CSVAHSEGEAYGQFF	TGCAGCGTTGCACATAGTGAGGGGGAGGCCTACGGGCAGTTCTTC
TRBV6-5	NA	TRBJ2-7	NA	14	CASTSKGDSYEQYF	TGTGCCAGCACCTCAAAGGGGGACTCCTACGAGCAGTACTTC
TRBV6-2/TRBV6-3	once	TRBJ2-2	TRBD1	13	CATRGGLPGELFF	TGTGCCACCAGAGGGGGCCTTCCCGGGGAGCTGTTTTTT
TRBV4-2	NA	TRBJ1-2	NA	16	CASSQGTSEQPYGYTF	TGTGCCAGCAGCCAAGGGACAAGCGAGCAGCCCTATGGCTACACCTTC
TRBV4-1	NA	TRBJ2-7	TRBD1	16	CASSQDEGTGLYEQYF	TGCGCCAGCAGCCAAGATGAAGGGACAGGGTTGTACGAGCAGTACTTC
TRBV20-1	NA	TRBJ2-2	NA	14	CSARGTLNTGELFF	TGCAGTGCTAGAGGGACTTTAAACACCGGGGAGCTGTTTTTT
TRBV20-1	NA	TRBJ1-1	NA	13	CSAWGVGGTEAFF	TGCAGTGCTTGGGGCGTTGGGGGAACTGAAGCTTTCTTT
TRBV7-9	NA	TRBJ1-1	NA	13	CASSYGWGTEAFF	TGTGCCAGCAGCTACGGGTGGGGTACTGAAGCTTTCTTT
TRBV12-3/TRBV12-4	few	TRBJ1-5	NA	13	CASSLIANQPQHF	TGTGCCAGCAGTTTAATAGCCAATCAGCCCCAGCATTTT
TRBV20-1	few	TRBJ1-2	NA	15	CSAREPGYEADGYTF	TGCAGTGCTAGAGAGCCAGGGTATGAGGCGGATGGCTACACCTTC
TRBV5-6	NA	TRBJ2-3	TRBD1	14	CANSETGRTDTQYF	TGTGCCAACAGCGAGACAGGGCGCACAGATACGCAGTATTTT
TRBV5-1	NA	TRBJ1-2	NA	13	CASRQDSNYGYTF	TGCGCCAGCAGGCAGGACAGCAACTATGGCTACACCTTC
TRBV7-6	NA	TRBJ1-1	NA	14	CASSLAGEDTEAFF	TGTGCCAGCAGCTTAGCGGGGGAAGACACTGAAGCTTTCTTT
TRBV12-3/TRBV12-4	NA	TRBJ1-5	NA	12	CASGGRNQPQHF	TGTGCCAGCGGGGGGAGAAATCAGCCCCAGCATTTT
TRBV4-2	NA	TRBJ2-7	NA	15	CASSQEENSSYEQYF	TGTGCCAGCAGCCAAGAAGAAAACAGTTCCTACGAGCAGTACTTC
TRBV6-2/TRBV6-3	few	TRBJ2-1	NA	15	CASSYEQFSYNEQFF	TGTGCCAGCAGTTACGAACAATTTTCCTACAATGAGCAGTTCTTC
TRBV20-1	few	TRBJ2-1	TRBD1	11	CSARFRGEQFF	TGCAGTGCTAGGTTCAGGGGGGAGCAGTTCTTC
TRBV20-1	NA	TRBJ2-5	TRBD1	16	CSASLSGQGKKETQYF	TGCAGTGCTAGTTTGAGCGGACAGGGCAAAAAAGAGACCCAGTACTTC
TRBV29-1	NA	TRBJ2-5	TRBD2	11	CSVGLDNEQYF	TGCAGCGTCGGACTAGACAATGAGCAGTACTTC
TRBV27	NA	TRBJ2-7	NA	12	CASSKDSSEQYF	TGTGCCAGCAGTAAGGACAGTTCCGAGCAGTACTTC
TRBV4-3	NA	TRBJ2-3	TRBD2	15	CASSNLADLGFTQYF	TGCGCCAGCAGCAATCTAGCGGACCTGGGTTTTACGCAGTATTTT
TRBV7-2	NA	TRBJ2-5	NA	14	CASSPRVPQETQYF	TGTGCCAGCAGCCCCCGGGTACCTCAAGAGACCCAGTACTTC
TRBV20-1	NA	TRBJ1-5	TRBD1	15	CSASGPDRGMQPQHF	TGCAGTGCTAGTGGGCCCGACAGGGGGATGCAGCCCCAGCATTTT
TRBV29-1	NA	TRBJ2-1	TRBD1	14	CSTETGKFPDEQFF	TGCAGCACGGAGACAGGGAAATTTCCCGATGAGCAGTTCTTC
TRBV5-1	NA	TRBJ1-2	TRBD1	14	CASSEGQGPYGYTF	TGCGCCAGCAGCGAGGGACAGGGCCCTTATGGCTACACCTTC
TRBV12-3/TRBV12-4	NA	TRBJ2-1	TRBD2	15	CASIRGGSSYNEQFF	TGTGCCAGCATTCGCGGGGGGAGCTCCTACAATGAGCAGTTCTTC
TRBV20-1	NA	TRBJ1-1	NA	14	CSAPRDRGYTEAFF	TGCAGTGCTCCTCGGGATCGGGGGTACACTGAAGCTTTCTTT
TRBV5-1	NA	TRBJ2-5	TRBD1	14	CASTLRGQGETQYF	TGCGCCAGCACCCTTCGGGGACAGGGGGAGACCCAGTACTTC
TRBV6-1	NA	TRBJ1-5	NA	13	CASMGAESRPQHF	TGTGCCAGCATGGGGGCCGAGAGTCGGCCCCAGCATTTT
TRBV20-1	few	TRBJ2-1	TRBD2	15	CSARAPGLAGNEQFF	TGCAGTGCTAGGGCCCCGGGACTAGCGGGCAATGAGCAGTTCTTC
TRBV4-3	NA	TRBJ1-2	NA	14	CASSQDLGTYGYTF	TGCGCCAGCAGCCAAGATCTGGGGACCTATGGCTACACCTTC
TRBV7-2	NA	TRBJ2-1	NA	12	CASSWGWNEQFF	TGTGCCAGCAGCTGGGGATGGAATGAGCAGTTCTTC
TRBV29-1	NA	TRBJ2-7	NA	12	CSVRRSSYEQYF	TGCAGCGTTAGACGGAGCTCCTACGAGCAGTACTTC
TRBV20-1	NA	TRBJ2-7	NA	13	CSARDGGIDEQYF	TGCAGTGCTAGGGACGGGGGTATCGACGAGCAGTACTTC